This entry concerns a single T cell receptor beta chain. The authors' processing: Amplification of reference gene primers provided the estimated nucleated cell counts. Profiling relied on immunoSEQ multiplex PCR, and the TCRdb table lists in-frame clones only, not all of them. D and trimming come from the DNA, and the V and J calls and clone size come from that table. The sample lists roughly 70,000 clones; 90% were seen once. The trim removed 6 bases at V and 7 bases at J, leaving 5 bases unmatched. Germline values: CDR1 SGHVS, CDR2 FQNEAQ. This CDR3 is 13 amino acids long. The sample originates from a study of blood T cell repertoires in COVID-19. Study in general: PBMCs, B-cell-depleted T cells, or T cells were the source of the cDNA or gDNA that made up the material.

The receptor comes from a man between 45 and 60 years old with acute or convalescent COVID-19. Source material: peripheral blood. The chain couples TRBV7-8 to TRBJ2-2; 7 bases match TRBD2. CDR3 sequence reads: CASRTGGVGELFF. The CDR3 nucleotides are TGTGCCAGCAGAACGGGGGGAGTCGGGGAGCTGTTTTTT.